One and the same sample provided the 27 T cell receptor beta chains below, sequenced in a study of T cell responses to AZD1222 COVID-19 vaccine. The protocol was immunoSEQ multiplex PCR, while the TCRdb copy is restricted to in-frame clones and leaves out a portion. The profile shows under 150,000 clones, about 90% of them singletons. The sample consisted of peripheral blood, taken 28 days after the second AZD1222 dose. The receptors shown here come from an adult who received the AZD1222 COVID-19 vaccine.

The V call is TRBV5-6, the J call TRBJ2-3; TRBD2 matches 14 bases. The V and J ends lost 4 bases and 9 bases, in that order; junction bases with no gene match: 4. The germline V gene has CDR1 SGHDT and CDR2 YYEEEE. CDR3 size: 14 residues. Here the CDR3 reads CASSQGLAGDTQYF. Here the CDR3 DNA reads TGTGCCAGCAGCCAGGGACTAGCGGGAGACACGCAGTATTTT. The full variable domain, completed using reference TRBV5-6 and TRBJ2-3, is DAGVTQSPTHLIKTRGQQVTLRCSPKSGHDTVSWYQQALGQGPQFIFQYYEEEERQRGNFPDRFSGHQFPNYSSELNVNALLLGDSALYLCASSQGLAGDTQYFGPGTRLTVL.

The chain has TRBV6-2 or TRBV6-3 and TRBJ1-1; D unresolved. This CDR3 region has 12 residues. Trimming pared 4 bases from V and 7 bases from J, leaving 10 bases between. In germline, CDR1 is MNHEY, CDR2 SVGEGT. The CDR3: CASSSTGLEAFF. The CDR3, as DNA: TGTGCCAGCAGTTCAACCGGCCTTGAAGCTTTCTTT.

This clone turned up a few times. The chain is built from TRBV11-2 and TRBJ1-3, with 7 bases fitting TRBD1. Per the germline V gene, CDR1 is SGHAT and CDR2 is FQNNGV. There are 16 residues in the CDR3. The V and J ends lost 4 bases and 6 bases, in that order; junction bases with no gene match: 12. This CDR3 is CASSSLRGRRENTIYF. In nucleotides, the CDR3 is TGTGCCAGCAGCTCTCTCAGGGGGAGGCGAGAAAACACCATATATTTT.

The rearrangement uses TRBV5-6 and TRBJ1-2; D is uncertain. V was cut by 3 bases and J by 0 bases, with 12 bases left in between. This CDR3 spans 15 amino acids. Germline V gives CDR1 SGHDT, CDR2 YYEEEE. CDR3 residues: CASSSVTTANYGYTF. DNA for the CDR3: TGTGCCAGCAGCTCCGTCACGACGGCTAACTATGGCTACACCTTC.

This clone was observed once. The chain employs TRBV7-8 and TRBJ1-2, with D hard to call. Germline V gene lookup returns CDR1 SGHVS and CDR2 FQNEAQ. The V gene lost 4 bases and the J gene lost 1 base, with 16 bases spanning the gap. This CDR3 contains 16 residues. DNA of the CDR3: TGTGCCAGCAGCTCCCTCGCGGGCTTGATTAACTATGGCTACACCTTC. Its translation is CASSSLAGLINYGYTF.

This clone was detected a few times. The chain couples TRBV19 to TRBJ1-6; 7 bases are shared with TRBD1. The V gene end was trimmed by 7 bases and the J gene end by 5 bases; junction bases not matched to a gene: 5. Looked up from germline, CDR1 is LNHDA and CDR2 is SQIVND (reference sequence). The CDR3 runs to 14 residues. The CDR3 here is CASMGDRDNSPLHF. The CDR3 DNA reads as TGTGCCAGTATGGGGGACAGAGATAATTCACCCCTCCACTTT.

The rearrangement uses TRBV2 and TRBJ2-5; maybe TRBD2 (6 bases). Germline V CDR1 and CDR2: SNHLY, FYNNEI. Trimming shortened V by 6 bases and J by 5 bases, and 10 bases separated the two germline ends. The length of the CDR3 is 12 residues. This CDR3 is CASRAGGETQYF. The DNA of the CDR3 is TGTGCCAGCAGGGCTGGGGGGGAGACCCAGTACTTC.

The CDR3 nucleotides are TGTGCCAGCAGCTCAGTGGACGGGACTGAAGCTTTCTTT. Translation gives CASSSVDGTEAFF. The rearrangement uses TRBV7-2 and TRBJ1-1, with no clear D. Germline V gene lookup returns CDR1 SGHTA and CDR2 FQGNSA. Trimming removed 4 bases at V and 5 bases at J, with 11 bases between. CDR3 length: 13 residues. The full variable domain, its missing parts supplied by reference TRBV7-2 and TRBJ1-1, is GAGVSQSPSNKVTEKGKDVELRCDPISGHTALYWYRQSLGQGLEFLIYFQGNSAPDKSGLPSDRFSAERTGGSVSTLTIQRTQQEDSAVYLCASSSVDGTEAFFGQGTRLTVV.

On this clone itself: Other DNA sequences of this sample code for an identical CDR3. This sequence joins TRBV5-4 and TRBJ2-6; D remains unclear. The CDR3 contains 14 residues. The germline V gene has CDR1 SGHNT and CDR2 YYREEE (reference sequence). The V end was cut by 2 bases, the J end by 1 base, with 4 bases between. The CDR3 loop reads CASSLRSGANVLTF. CDR3 nucleotide sequence: TGTGCCAGCAGCTTAAGATCTGGGGCCAACGTCCTGACTTTC.

The rearrangement links TRBV6-5 to TRBJ2-7; 8 nucleotides agree with TRBD1. CDR3 length: 12 residues. J was trimmed by 7 bases and V by 6 bases; bases with no gene match: 5. CDR1 MNHEY and CDR2 SVGAGI come from the germline V gene. The CDR3 DNA is TGTGCCAGCAGCGGGACAGGTTTTGAGCAGTACTTC. Its translation is CASSGTGFEQYF.

This chain uses TRBV2 with TRBJ1-1; maybe TRBD1 (5 bases). V was trimmed by 6 bases and J by 6 bases, leaving 17 bases between them. CDR3 size: 14 residues. Germline lookup yields CDR1 SNHLY and CDR2 FYNNEI. As DNA, the CDR3 is TGTGCCAGCAGCAAGGTAGGAGGGGCTCCTGAAGCTTTCTTT. Translating it yields CASSKVGGAPEAFF.

CDR3 bases: TGCGCCAGCAGCTTGGTCTCAGGGTCGATGGACTACACCTTC. Amino acids: CASSLVSGSMDYTF. J is TRBJ1-2 and V is TRBV5-1, with a weak D call TRBD1 (5 bases). The CDR3 contains 14 residues. The V and J ends lost 0 bases and 10 bases respectively, with 16 bases between them. Germline V gives CDR1 SGHRS, CDR2 YFSETQ.

The chain recombines TRBV27 with TRBJ2-5, with unresolved D. The CDR3 has 13 residues. The germline V and J ends were trimmed by 5 bases and 4 bases, with 11 bases remaining between them. The V gene's germline CDR1 is MNHEY and CDR2 SMNVEV (reference sequence). CDR3: CASSQQLGETQYF. CDR3 in DNA: TGTGCCAGCAGTCAACAATTGGGAGAGACCCAGTACTTC.

The J gene is TRBJ2-5, the V gene TRBV11-3; 11 positions agree with TRBD2. V gave up 7 bases and J gave up 5 bases; unmatched junction bases: 9. Germline lookup yields CDR1 SGHNT and CDR2 YENEEA. This CDR3 region has 15 residues. CDR3 in DNA: TGTGCCAGCAATCCGGGACTAGCGGTCGGTGAGACCCAGTACTTC. The encoded protein is CASNPGLAVGETQYF.

V and J are TRBV19 and TRBJ1-5; D is ambiguous. The CDR3 contains 14 residues. The ends were cut back, 5 bases at V and 2 bases at J, with 10 bases in the middle. Germline V lookup: CDR1 LNHDA, CDR2 SQIVND (reference sequence). The CDR3 protein is CASSVFGGNQPQHF. DNA for the CDR3: TGTGCCAGTAGTGTCTTCGGAGGCAATCAGCCCCAGCATTTT.

This clone was found a few times. The rearrangement joins TRBV6-5 to TRBJ1-4; perhaps TRBD1 as D (5 bases). The CDR3 is 14 residues long. Germline V gene lookup returns CDR1 MNHEY and CDR2 SVGAGI. The ends were cut back, 0 bases at V and 7 bases at J, with 9 bases in the middle. CDR3 coding DNA: TGTGCCAGCAGTTACTCGGGAGGGACTGAAAAACTGTTTTTT. Amino acids: CASSYSGGTEKLFF.

The chain joins TRBV5-1 to TRBJ1-1; no reliable D call. The CDR3 totals 15 residues. The ends were cut back, 0 bases at V and 1 base at J, with 10 bases in the middle. The germline gives CDR1 SGHRS, CDR2 YFSETQ. The DNA of the CDR3 is TGCGCCAGCAGCTTGGGAGGTCTGCCGAACACTGAAGCTTTCTTT. Its protein product is CASSLGGLPNTEAFF.

The chain has TRBV7-3 and TRBJ2-3; 11 nucleotides align to TRBD2. The germline CDR1 and CDR2 sequences are SGHTA and FQGTGA. This CDR3 spans 15 amino acids. V shed 5 bases and J 0 bases; nucleotides not matched to a gene: 1. The DNA of the CDR3 is TGTGCCAGCAGCCGGACTAGCGGGAGCACAGATACGCAGTATTTT. This gives the protein CASSRTSGSTDTQYF.

The chain links TRBV19 to TRBJ1-1, with D possibly being TRBD1 (5 bases). V lost 6 bases to trimming and J lost 1 base, with 18 bases between them. Germline CDR1 LNHDA, CDR2 SQIVND (reference sequence). The CDR3 totals 16 residues. The CDR3 spells CASRDLHDGANTEAFF. The CDR3 DNA reads TGTGCCAGTAGGGACCTCCATGACGGGGCGAACACTGAAGCTTTCTTT.

This clone was seen a few times. CDR3 in amino acids: CASSFQGLDRSYEQYF. The CDR3 region has the DNA TGTGCCAGCAGTTTTCAGGGACTGGATAGGTCCTACGAGCAGTACTTC. The V and J genes are TRBV27 and TRBJ2-7, with D possibly TRBD2 on 6 matching bases. Germline V gene data show CDR1 as MNHEY and CDR2 as SMNVEV (reference sequence). This CDR3 comprises 16 residues. With 3 bases removed from V and 1 base from J, the gap between germline ends came to 16 bases.

The chain joins TRBV5-1 to TRBJ1-1, with 7 nucleotides matching TRBD1. The CDR3 is made up of 14 amino acids. V trimming: 2 bases; J trimming: 1 base; junction bases outside the gene matches: 2. Germline V CDR1 and CDR2: SGHRS, YFSETQ. CDR3: CASSFNRGNTEAFF. CDR3 in DNA: TGCGCCAGCAGCTTCAACAGGGGGAACACTGAAGCTTTCTTT.

The chain uses TRBV5-6 and TRBJ2-7; 14 bases are shared with TRBD2. Germline-derived CDR1 and CDR2 are SGHDT and YYEEEE. The CDR3 spans 16 residues. The ends lost 1 base at V and 7 bases at J; junction bases unmatched: 7. CDR3 bases: TGTGCCAGCAGCTTGTTAGGACTAGCGGGAGGAGGGGAGCAGTACTTC. Translated, it gives CASSLLGLAGGGEQYF.

This clone was detected once. V is TRBV6-2 or TRBV6-3 and J is TRBJ2-7; TRBD2 matches 14 bases. The V segment lost 2 bases and the J segment 4 bases; nucleotides outside the gene matches: 1. Germline V gene sequence: CDR1 MNHEY, CDR2 SVGEGT. This CDR3 spans 15 amino acids. The CDR3 is CASSYGTSGGYEQYF. The DNA of the CDR3 is TGTGCCAGCAGTTACGGGACTAGCGGGGGTTACGAGCAGTACTTC.

The chain recombines TRBV3-1 (or the pseudogene TRBV3-2) with TRBJ1-2; no reliable D call. The germline V gene encodes CDR1 LGHDT and CDR2 YNNKEL (reference sequence). The CDR3 length is 14 residues. V lost 1 base and J lost 4, with 10 bases in between. CDR3 in amino acids: CASSQGTSSYGYTF. CDR3 nucleotides: TGTGCCAGCAGCCAAGGGACCTCCAGCTATGGCTACACCTTC.

The rearrangement links TRBV7-2 to TRBJ2-3; TRBD1 is a possible D gene (5 bases). Trimming removed 1 base from V and 9 bases from J, with 8 bases in between. This CDR3 comprises 12 residues. Germline assignment: CDR1 SGHTA and CDR2 FQGNSA. The CDR3 DNA reads as TGTGCCAGCAGCTTAGAGGGGCGGACGCAGTATTTT. This sequence encodes CASSLEGRTQYF.

This chain uses TRBV19 with TRBJ2-6; 8 positions match TRBD1. Germline V lookup: CDR1 LNHDA, CDR2 SQIVND (reference sequence). Unmatched junction bases numbered 3, after V lost 8 bases and J lost 0 bases. This CDR3 region has 15 residues. The CDR3 sequence: CASATGGSGANVLTF. The CDR3 nucleotides read TGTGCCAGTGCAACAGGGGGCTCTGGGGCCAACGTCCTGACTTTC.

This chain links TRBV24-1 with TRBJ1-5; a possible D gene is TRBD1 (5 bases). The CDR3 is 15 residues long. Germline V CDR1 and CDR2: KGHDR, SFDVKD. V lost 4 bases and J lost 0, with 9 bases in between. The CDR3: CATSEPGDSNQPQHF. CDR3 DNA: TGTGCCACCAGTGAGCCGGGGGATAGCAATCAGCCCCAGCATTTT.